This paragraph reports one T cell receptor (beta chain). The data were taken from a study of blood T cell repertoires in COVID-19. Whole-study context: Samples taken during acute and convalescent COVID-19 were collected in the United States, Italy and Spain.

The assay was immunoSEQ multiplex PCR, and TCRdb's table has in-frame clones only and misses some. The profile shows around 310,000 clones, roughly 86% of them singletons. Germline CDR1 and CDR2: LNHDA and SQIVND (reference sequence). The junction had 8 bases not matched to a gene; V was cut back by 8 bases and J by 3 bases. The CDR3 is 14 amino acids. This receptor was taken from a woman in her 30s who had recovered from COVID-19. The sequenced material came from PBMCs or T cells enriched from blood (not recorded which). The chain has TRBV19 and TRBJ1-1, with 8 positions matching TRBD1. CDR3 sequence (DNA): TGTGCCAGTTCCAGGGGGCGGTATGACACTGAAGCTTTCTTT. It is translated as CASSRGRYDTEAFF.